The source of this TCR beta chain is a study of regulatory T cells in long-lasting Graves disease. Overall study results and limits: There were preferences for TRBV28, TRBJ1-2 and TRBJ2-5 in persistent disease. Persistent Graves' patients showed less TCR diversity than newly diagnosed patients showed.

This clonotype was picked up many times. Its antigen is not known. The germline gives CDR1 MNHEY, CDR2 SMNVEV (reference sequence). Trimming pared 0 bases from V and 7 bases from J, leaving 13 bases between. The CDR3 has 15 amino acids. Arm-PCR with iRepertoire HTBI primers amplified the CDR3 regions for these TCR beta libraries. TCRdb processed the multiplex PCR reads anew with MiXCR; each CDR3 protein has one entry. The repertoire holds approximately 480,000 distinct CDR3 sequences, with 15% to 20% as singletons. Time point specified: newly diagnosed GD, antithyroid drugs for less than 3 months. Following extraction of RNA from PBMCs, that RNA was used to make the TCR library. These data also formed part of another study, on T cells in Graves' hyperthyroidism and ophthalmopathy.

This clonotype was sampled from a middle-aged man with Graves disease. This sequence joins TRBV27 and TRBJ2-4; possibly TRBD1 or TRBD2 for D (6 bases each). The sequencing used peripheral blood mononuclear cells (PBMCs), collected at new diagnosis, from a patient treated with antithyroid drugs. CDR3 nucleotides: TGTGCCAGCAGTTTATCGTGGGGGGCCGGGAACATTCAGTACTTC. This sequence encodes CASSLSWGAGNIQYF.